A single sample gave rise to the 27 T cell receptor beta chains below, sequenced in a study of T cell responses to AZD1222 COVID-19 vaccine. Produced via immunoSEQ multiplex PCR; TCRdb's table is partial and in-frame only. Of 77,000 or so clones in the sample, about 91% were seen once. The sample here was peripheral blood, taken 28 days after the second AZD1222 dose. The receptors shown here come from an adult who received the AZD1222 COVID-19 vaccine.

V gene TRBV6-1 combines with J gene TRBJ2-1; D gene uncertain. The CDR3 spans 13 residues. Per the germline V gene, CDR1 is MNHNS and CDR2 is SASEGT. With 0 bases removed from V and 9 bases from J, the gap between germline ends came to 9 bases. CDR3 nucleotide sequence: TGTGCCAGCAGTGAAGCAGAGTTCAGTGAGCAGTTCTTC. Amino acids: CASSEAEFSEQFF.

V and J are TRBV6-4 and TRBJ2-3, with 13 bases matching TRBD2. Germline V gene data show CDR1 as MRHNA and CDR2 as SNTAGT. This CDR3 spans 17 amino acids. Unmatched junction bases numbered 9, after V lost 2 bases and J lost 7 bases. As DNA, the CDR3 is TGTGCCAGCAGTGACGTGAGACTAGCGGGAGGAATGAATACGCAGTATTTT. Amino acid sequence: CASSDVRLAGGMNTQYF.

This chain connects TRBV2 to TRBJ1-4; possibly TRBD1 for D (6 bases). Germline assignment: CDR1 SNHLY and CDR2 FYNNEI. The CDR3 totals 14 residues. The V end lost 7 bases, the J end lost 3 bases, and 12 bases lay between the germline ends. CDR3 region: CASKQGLANEKLFF. Here the CDR3 DNA reads TGTGCCAGCAAACAGGGCTTGGCTAATGAAAAACTGTTTTTT.

The gene calls are TRBV4-1 and TRBJ2-2; D ambiguous. The CDR3 contains 16 residues. Per germline, CDR1 MGHRA and CDR2 YSYEKL. V was pared by 4 bases and J by 2 bases, with 14 bases between. CDR3 amino acids: CASSLYHGKNTGELFF. The CDR3 nucleotides are TGCGCCAGCAGCCTCTACCACGGCAAAAACACCGGGGAGCTGTTTTTT.

The J gene is TRBJ2-7, the V gene TRBV7-2; TRBD1 might be the D (5 bases). V was pared by 5 bases and J by 2 bases, with 16 bases between. Germline V gives CDR1 SGHTA, CDR2 FQGNSA. This CDR3 spans 15 amino acids. The CDR3 protein is CASSPGSTSPYEQYF. In nucleotides, the CDR3 is TGTGCCAGCAGCCCAGGGTCCACCTCTCCCTACGAGCAGTACTTC.

In this sample, this clone turned up once. The chain recombines TRBV3-1 (or the pseudogene TRBV3-2) with TRBJ1-4; D unclear. Trimming removed 1 base at V and 6 bases at J, with 18 bases between. The CDR3 extends over 17 amino acids. Germline V gene lookup returns CDR1 LGHDT and CDR2 YNNKEL (reference sequence). CDR3 loop: CASSQGRMPVQYEKLFF. The CDR3 coding sequence is TGTGCCAGCAGCCAAGGAAGGATGCCAGTTCAATATGAAAAACTGTTTTTT.

This chain links TRBV5-1 with TRBJ2-3, with a possible D match to TRBD2 (6 bases). Per the germline V gene, CDR1 is SGHRS and CDR2 is YFSETQ. This CDR3 is 16 amino acids long. Trimming pared 2 bases from V and 0 bases from J, leaving 13 bases between. The CDR3 loop reads CASSLTPGLSTDTQYF. CDR3 nucleotides: TGCGCCAGCAGCTTAACTCCGGGACTCAGCACAGATACGCAGTATTTT. The full variable domain, rest sourced from reference TRBV5-1 and TRBJ2-3, is KAGVTQTPRYLIKTRGQQVTLSCSPISGHRSVSWYQQTPGQGLQFLFEYFSETQRNKGNFPGRFSGRQFSNSRSEMNVSTLELGDSALYLCASSLTPGLSTDTQYFGPGTRLTVL.

V and J are TRBV5-6 and TRBJ2-2; D is perhaps TRBD1 (5 bases). The CDR3 sequence is 16 residues long. In germline, CDR1 is SGHDT, CDR2 YYEEEE. V lost 1 base to trimming and J lost 4 bases, with 14 bases between them. CDR3 bases: TGTGCCAGCAGCTTGAACCAGGGAATCCTCACCGGGGAGCTGTTTTTT. This gives the protein CASSLNQGILTGELFF.

This chain joins TRBV5-8 and TRBJ1-6; weak D call: TRBD1 (5 bases). The CDR3 spans 16 residues. Germline V gene data show CDR1 as SGHTS and CDR2 as YDEGEE. V gave up 2 bases and J gave up 1 base, with 10 bases separating them. CDR3 sequence reads: CASSFSGGSYNSPLHF. CDR3 nucleotide sequence: TGTGCCAGCAGCTTCTCGGGGGGTTCCTATAATTCACCCCTCCACTTT.

The J gene is TRBJ1-1, the V gene TRBV2; D is unresolved. This CDR3 is 13 amino acids long. Germline lookup yields CDR1 SNHLY and CDR2 FYNNEI. V lost 4 bases and J lost 1, with 7 bases in between. The DNA of the CDR3 is TGTGCCAGCAGTGGGGTCCAGAACACTGAAGCTTTCTTT. Protein: CASSGVQNTEAFF.

V and J are TRBV30 and TRBJ1-5, with D perhaps matching TRBD1 (6 bases). Trimming removed 2 bases at V and 5 bases at J, with 13 bases between. CDR3 length: 14 amino acids. The germline V gene has CDR1 GTSNPN and CDR2 SVGIG (reference sequence). The CDR3 protein is CAWSSPQGYQPQHF. The CDR3 nucleotides are TGTGCCTGGAGTAGTCCACAGGGCTATCAGCCCCAGCATTTT.

The chain recombines TRBV5-4 with TRBJ2-1; maybe TRBD2 (6 bases). CDR1 SGHNT and CDR2 YYREEE come from the germline V gene (reference sequence). The CDR3 has 14 residues. The ends were cut back, 4 bases at V and 10 bases at J, with 18 bases in the middle. CDR3 DNA: TGTGCCAGCAGCACCCCCAGGGCGGCGGGGGAGCAGTTCTTC. Protein product: CASSTPRAAGEQFF.

This rearrangement joins TRBV4-2 to TRBJ1-3, with D unclear. The CDR3 runs 16 residues. V lost 0 bases, J lost 2 bases, and 11 bases lay in between. Germline CDR1 LGHNA, CDR2 YNFKEQ. The CDR3: CASSQEAVSAGNTIYF. The DNA for the CDR3 is TGTGCCAGCAGCCAAGAAGCCGTGTCGGCTGGAAACACCATATATTTT.

The table lists this clone with a count of one. V is TRBV10-3 and J is TRBJ1-2; D ambiguous. With 2 bases removed from V and 7 bases from J, the gap between germline ends came to 14 bases. This CDR3 spans 14 amino acids. Germline CDR1 reads ENHRY; CDR2 reads SYGVKD. CDR3 sequence reads: CAISEVLGESGYTF. The DNA for the CDR3 is TGTGCCATCAGTGAGGTTCTTGGGGAAAGTGGCTACACCTTC.

This rearrangement joins TRBV20-1 to TRBJ1-2; TRBD1 aligns across 9 bases. The CDR3 runs to 15 residues. Germline V gene lookup returns CDR1 DFQATT and CDR2 SNEGSKA (reference sequence). Unmatched junction bases numbered 14, after V lost 4 bases and J lost 8 bases. CDR3 sequence reads: CSAIDYRGRSKGYTF. DNA of the CDR3: TGCAGTGCTATTGACTACAGGGGGCGATCGAAAGGCTACACCTTC.

The rearrangement joins TRBV6-5 to TRBJ2-7, with 7 bases that match TRBD2. The V and J ends lost 2 bases and 3 bases, in that order; junction bases with no gene match: 10. The germline CDR1 and CDR2 sequences are MNHEY and SVGAGI. The CDR3 loop spans 16 amino acids. CDR3 protein: CASSYAGASRGYEQYF. Here the CDR3 DNA reads TGTGCCAGCAGTTACGCGGGAGCCAGTCGAGGCTACGAGCAGTACTTC.

This rearrangement joins TRBV3-1 (or the pseudogene TRBV3-2) to TRBJ2-3, with TRBD2 matching 7 bases. The CDR3 is 16 residues long. The V segment lost 0 bases and the J segment 3 bases; nucleotides outside the gene matches: 6. Germline V gene sequence: CDR1 LGHDT, CDR2 YNNKEL (reference sequence). The CDR3 spells CASSQERTGGTDTQYF. The DNA for the CDR3 is TGTGCCAGCAGCCAAGAGCGTACGGGAGGAACAGATACGCAGTATTTT.

The CDR3 is CASSERDRANNEQFF. CDR3 DNA sequence: TGTGCCAGCAGCGAACGGGACAGGGCTAACAATGAGCAGTTCTTC. J is TRBJ2-1 and V is TRBV21-1; the table names TRBD1, a call not compared with the DNA. TRBV21-1 has pseudogene status. The CDR3 extends over 15 amino acids.

This chain connects TRBV27 to TRBJ1-5; maybe TRBD1 (6 bases). Per the germline V gene, CDR1 is MNHEY and CDR2 is SMNVEV (reference sequence). V was pared by 6 bases and J by 2 bases, with 14 bases between. There are 15 residues in the CDR3. CDR3 coding DNA: TGTGCCAGCAGGCAGGGGACCTGGGGCAATCAGCCCCAGCATTTT. Translated, it gives CASRQGTWGNQPQHF.

This chain connects TRBV19 to TRBJ2-2, with D perhaps TRBD2 (5 bases). The CDR3 is made up of 16 amino acids. Trimming took 7 bases from V and 3 from J, leaving 18 bases between them. Germline assignment: CDR1 LNHDA and CDR2 SQIVND (reference sequence). CDR3 bases: TGTGCCAGTACCGACCTATGGGAGAGGGACACCGGGGAGCTGTTTTTT. As protein: CASTDLWERDTGELFF.

The rearrangement uses TRBV6-5 and TRBJ2-1; D gene unclear. V was shortened by 7 bases and J by 6 bases, with 13 bases between the two germline ends. Germline lookup yields CDR1 MNHEY and CDR2 SVGAGI. CDR3 size: 13 residues. The CDR3 region has the DNA TGTGCCAGCACCCTACTGATGGGCAATGAGCAGTTCTTC. Its protein product is CASTLLMGNEQFF.

This chain links TRBV11-2 with TRBJ1-1; D may be TRBD1 (5 bases). Germline lookup yields CDR1 SGHAT and CDR2 FQNNGV. The CDR3 runs 13 residues. Trimming took 1 base from V and 9 from J, leaving 12 bases between them. The CDR3 spells CASSLGQPSQAFF. In DNA, the CDR3 is TGTGCCAGCAGCTTAGGACAGCCCTCCCAAGCTTTCTTT.

V is TRBV28 and J is TRBJ2-1; TRBD1 aligns across 9 bases. CDR1 and CDR2 (germline): MDHEN, SYDVKM. V was clipped by 5 bases and J by 4 bases; unmatched bases: 6. This CDR3 comprises 15 residues. The CDR3 sequence: CASSERTGAYNEQFF. The DNA for the CDR3 is TGTGCCAGCAGTGAAAGGACAGGGGCGTACAATGAGCAGTTCTTC.

This rearrangement joins TRBV3-1 (or the pseudogene TRBV3-2) to TRBJ1-5; D perhaps matches TRBD1 (6 bases). Trimming shortened V by 1 base and J by 4 bases, and 11 bases separated the two germline ends. CDR3 length: 15 amino acids. From germline, CDR1 is LGHDT and CDR2 YNNKEL (reference sequence). CDR3: CASSQAGTYNQPQHF. The CDR3 DNA sequence: TGTGCCAGCAGCCAAGCAGGGACATATAATCAGCCCCAGCATTTT.

The chain links TRBV20-1 to TRBJ2-5, with a possible D match to TRBD2 (6 bases). Trimming took 3 bases from V and 4 from J, leaving 12 bases between them. The CDR3 contains 13 residues. The germline gives CDR1 DFQATT, CDR2 SNEGSKA (reference sequence). The DNA of the CDR3 is TGCAGTGCTAGTTTGGACTACCTAGAGACCCAGTACTTC. Its protein is CSASLDYLETQYF.

The chain employs TRBV7-8 and TRBJ2-5; TRBD2 matches 7 bases. Germline assignment: CDR1 SGHVS and CDR2 FQNEAQ. There are 15 residues in the CDR3. The J segment lost 5 bases and the V segment lost 5 bases, leaving 11 bases of the junction unmatched. In DNA, the CDR3 is TGTGCCAGCAGCCCGGAGGGAGGGCCGAGGGAGACCCAGTACTTC. Its translation is CASSPEGGPRETQYF.

This chain links TRBV7-3 with TRBJ2-3; D is uncertain. V was cut by 5 bases and J by 1 base, with 10 bases left in between. The V gene's germline CDR1 is SGHTA and CDR2 FQGTGA. This CDR3 contains 14 residues. The CDR3 coding sequence is TGTGCCAGCAGCCCATCGAGCGGCACAGATACGCAGTATTTT. This translates into CASSPSSGTDTQYF.